The 7 T cell receptor beta chains below were found in one sample sequenced in a study of vaccination effects on CD4 cells after COVID-19. These receptors lack a known antigen. Within the ViraFEST assay, antigen-specific CD4+ T cells underwent expansion with viral peptide pools prior to sequencing. At the end of over 8 days of culture, CD4+ T cells were isolated. Either the mRNA-1273 or the BNT162b2 vaccine was given to participants as two doses. The protocol was immunoSEQ multiplex PCR, while the TCRdb copy is restricted to in-frame clones and leaves out a portion. The profile shows about 15,000 clones, 65% to 75% of them singletons. Specimen: CD4+ T cells from PBMCs cultured with HCoV-NL63 spike peptides, collected after COVID-19 vaccination. These receptors came from a human donor who received a COVID-19 vaccine.

V is TRBV19 and J is TRBJ1-5; 8 bases are shared with TRBD1. The CDR3 runs to 16 residues. CDR1 is LNHDA, CDR2 SQIVND, per germline (reference sequence). Germline trimming cut 3 bases from V and 6 bases from J; bases unmatched to any gene: 10. CDR3 residues: CASSMMDRAGSQPQHF. In DNA, the CDR3 is TGTGCCAGTAGTATGATGGACAGGGCAGGGAGTCAGCCCCAGCATTTT.

The chain carries TRBV5-1 and TRBJ1-2, with TRBD1 matching 7 bases. The CDR3 is 14 amino acids. The trim removed 4 bases at V and 7 bases at J, leaving 10 bases unmatched. Germline V lookup: CDR1 SGHRS, CDR2 YFSETQ. In nucleotides, the CDR3 is TGCGCCAGCAGCCTGGATCGGGACAGAGGTGGCTACACCTTC. Translated, it gives CASSLDRDRGGYTF.

This clone was seen only once. The CDR3 is CASSRMSRTDTQYF. CDR3 bases: TGTGCCAGCAGCCGAATGTCAAGGACAGATACGCAGTATTTT. The chain links TRBV2 to TRBJ2-3; D is undetermined. The CDR3 contains 14 residues. Germline CDR1 and CDR2: SNHLY and FYNNEI. The ends were cut back, 6 bases at V and 3 bases at J, with 13 bases in the middle.

The chain uses TRBV3-1 (or the pseudogene TRBV3-2) and TRBJ1-6, with D possibly TRBD1 on 5 matching bases. CDR3 length equals 15 residues. The V end lost 3 bases, the J end lost 6 bases, and 12 bases lay between the germline ends. Germline V gives CDR1 LGHDT, CDR2 YNNKEL (reference sequence). As DNA, the CDR3 is TGTGCCAGCAGCCAGGGCACGGGGGGTAATTCACCCCTCCACTTT. Amino acids: CASSQGTGGNSPLHF.

Only a few counts were recorded for this clone. This chain links TRBV28 with TRBJ1-1; maybe TRBD1 (6 bases). Trimming cost V 5 bases and J 4 bases, with 14 bases left between them. The V gene's germline CDR1 is MDHEN and CDR2 SYDVKM. This CDR3 has 14 amino acids. The CDR3 DNA reads as TGTGCCAGCAGTCCCTACAGGGTGGGCACTGAAGCTTTCTTT. This gives the protein CASSPYRVGTEAFF. The complete variable domain, with remaining parts taken from reference TRBV28 and TRBJ1-1, reads DVKVTQSSRYLVKRTGEKVFLECVQDMDHENMFWYRQDPGLGLRLIYFSYDVKMKEKGDIPEGYSVSREKKERFSLILESASTNQTSMYLCASSPYRVGTEAFFGQGTRLTVV.

This clone was observed a single time. The chain employs TRBV5-1 and TRBJ2-3; 15 bases align to TRBD2. Germline V CDR1 and CDR2: SGHRS, YFSETQ. V lost 4 bases, J lost 6 bases, and 6 bases stayed unmatched. The CDR3 sequence is 16 residues long. The CDR3: CASSQGLAGGRDTQYF. The CDR3 DNA reads as TGCGCCAGCAGCCAAGGACTAGCGGGGGGGCGGGATACGCAGTATTTT.

The chain is built from TRBV19 and TRBJ2-1; 7 bases map to TRBD1. Trimming removed 6 bases from V and 5 bases from J; junction bases left unmatched: 10. Germline-derived CDR1 and CDR2 are LNHDA and SQIVND (reference sequence). CDR3 length equals 15 residues. The CDR3: CASSLRQGLNNEQFF. As DNA, the CDR3 is TGTGCCAGTAGCCTAAGACAGGGATTAAACAATGAGCAGTTCTTC.